Reported below is one T cell receptor (beta chain). The antigen this receptor binds is unknown. Base qualities were left out, and no much larger clone turns up one base away. The immunoSEQ Assay, a bias-controlled multiplex PCR, was used to amplify TCRbeta CDR3 regions from genomic DNA. The source study handled its data this way. The number of nucleated cells in each sample was estimated from the amplification of reference gene primers within the assay. To quantify the absolute abundance of each unique TCRbeta CDR3 rearrangement, sequence reads were collapsed and filtered. For each sample, productive Simpson clonality was calculated as the square root of Simpson's diversity index over productive rearrangements. TCRdb stores this immuneACCESS table with in-frame sequences only. Part of the clones is absent; in the studies checked, under half of the shortfall reflects unresolved V genes, and no reason is known for the rest. The V and J calls and clone size are taken from that table; D and trimming were inferred from the DNA. The sample table shows about 410,000 clones, and less than 95% are seen once. 0.6% of the sample is taken by the ten largest.

This sample stems from a study of blood T cell repertoires in COVID-19 (dated by TCRdb to 2020 to 2021). Background on the whole study: The collaborator samples originated in the United States, Italy and Spain and spanned the acute and convalescent phases of COVID-19. The material from the prospective study consisted of cDNA or gDNA derived from T cells, B-cell-depleted T cells, or PBMCs. Deeply sampled blood TCRbeta repertoires from subjects exposed to, actively infected with, or recovered from COVID-19 were included in the dataset. A freely available public database, intended as a resource for researchers studying the immune response to SARS-CoV-2, is where the repertoires were released. Samples were obtained from the ongoing ImmuneRACE study (first 160 participants) and from 1,000 to 1,500 subjects provided by 6 global collaborators. The sample metadata nearly always contained a de-identified subject ID, COVID-19 status, age in years and sex. Where available, HLA class I and class II types were taken from metadata supplied by the sample provider and were not determined by assay-based typing. Results the study describes overall, beyond this receptor: Clinical and demographic metadata were provided uncurated, with the amount varying by source and participant.

The V and J ends are trimmed by 7 bases and 0 bases, leaving 15 bases between them. CDR1 and CDR2, per the germline V gene (reference sequence), are LNHDA and SQIVND. From cysteine to phenylalanine, the CDR3 is 15 amino acids long. CDR3 DNA is the only sequence kept; it has 45 bases, read in frame from the first base. Participants in the prospective study were enrolled through a virtual design, were aged about 18 to 100 years, and lived in 24 United States geographic areas. Cohort assignment in the prospective study relied on participant-reported clinical history from a screening survey and a study questionnaire. For ImmuneRACE Cohort 3, a participant was defined as recovered based on two consecutive negative NP/OP PCR tests, clearance by a healthcare professional, or resolution of symptoms. In the prospective study, mobile phlebotomists collected whole blood, serum and a nasopharyngeal or oropharyngeal swab from each participant. Additional blood draws and questionnaires over a 2-month period could optionally be provided by prospective study participants. Before DNA extraction, blood samples from the prospective study were shipped at room temperature or frozen.

This chain is built from TRBV19 and TRBJ1-2; no D gene can be assigned with confidence. Sample: PBMCs or T cells enriched from blood (not recorded which). This TCR was sampled from a man aged 18-30 years who had recovered from COVID-19. The nucleotide sequence is TGTGCCAGTAAGCCCCTCGGGGAACCTAACTATGGCTACACCTTC. Translated, this is CASKPLGEPNYGYTF.